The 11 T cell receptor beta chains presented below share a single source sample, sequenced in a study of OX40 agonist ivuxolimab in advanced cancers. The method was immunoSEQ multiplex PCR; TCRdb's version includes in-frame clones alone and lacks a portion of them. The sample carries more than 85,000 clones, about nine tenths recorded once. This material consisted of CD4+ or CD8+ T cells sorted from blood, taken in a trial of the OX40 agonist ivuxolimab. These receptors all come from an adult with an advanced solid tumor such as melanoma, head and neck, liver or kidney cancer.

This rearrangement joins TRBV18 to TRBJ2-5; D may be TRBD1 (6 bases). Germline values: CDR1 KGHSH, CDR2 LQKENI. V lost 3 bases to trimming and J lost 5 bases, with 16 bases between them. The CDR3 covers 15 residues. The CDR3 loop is CASSPRTASYETQYF. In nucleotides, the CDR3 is TGTGCCAGCTCACCCCGGACAGCGTCGTACGAGACCCAGTACTTC.

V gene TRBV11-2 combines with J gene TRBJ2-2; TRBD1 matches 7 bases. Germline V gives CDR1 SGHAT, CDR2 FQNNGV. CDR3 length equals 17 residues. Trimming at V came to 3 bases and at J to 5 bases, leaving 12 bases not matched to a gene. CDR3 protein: CASSLRTGPVLTGELFF. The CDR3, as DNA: TGTGCCAGCAGCTTGAGGACAGGTCCGGTCCTGACCGGGGAGCTGTTTTTT.

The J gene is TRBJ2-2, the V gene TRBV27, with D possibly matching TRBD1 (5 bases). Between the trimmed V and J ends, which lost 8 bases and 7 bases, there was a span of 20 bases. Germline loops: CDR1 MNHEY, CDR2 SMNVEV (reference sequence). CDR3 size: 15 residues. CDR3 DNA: TGTGCCAGCTCATTGGGGCAGGGAACGGGCGGGGAGCTGTTTTTT. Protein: CASSLGQGTGGELFF.

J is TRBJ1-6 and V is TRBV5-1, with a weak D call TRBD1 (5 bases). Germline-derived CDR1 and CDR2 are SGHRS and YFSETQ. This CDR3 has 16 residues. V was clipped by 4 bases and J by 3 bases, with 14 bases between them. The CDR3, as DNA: TGCGCCAGCAGCCCGGCGGGGGGAAACTATAATTCACCCCTCCACTTT. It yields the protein CASSPAGGNYNSPLHF.

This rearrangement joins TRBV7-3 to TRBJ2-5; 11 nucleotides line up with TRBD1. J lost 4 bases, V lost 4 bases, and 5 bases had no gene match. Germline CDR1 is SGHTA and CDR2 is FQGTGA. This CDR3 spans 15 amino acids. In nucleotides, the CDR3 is TGTGCCAGCAGCTCCGGACAGGGGGCGGCAGAGACCCAGTACTTC. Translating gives CASSSGQGAAETQYF.

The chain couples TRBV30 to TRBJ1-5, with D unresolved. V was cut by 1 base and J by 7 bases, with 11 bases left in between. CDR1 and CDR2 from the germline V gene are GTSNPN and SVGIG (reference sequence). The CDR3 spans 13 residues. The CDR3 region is CAWSEGRRQPQHF. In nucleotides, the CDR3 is TGTGCCTGGAGTGAGGGCAGGCGCCAGCCCCAGCATTTT.

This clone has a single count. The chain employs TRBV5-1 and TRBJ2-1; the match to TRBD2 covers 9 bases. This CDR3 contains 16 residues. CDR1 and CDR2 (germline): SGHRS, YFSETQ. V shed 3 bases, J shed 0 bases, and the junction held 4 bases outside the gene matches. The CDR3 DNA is TGCGCCAGCAGCTCTAGCGGGACTTACTCCTACAATGAGCAGTTCTTC. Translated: CASSSSGTYSYNEQFF.

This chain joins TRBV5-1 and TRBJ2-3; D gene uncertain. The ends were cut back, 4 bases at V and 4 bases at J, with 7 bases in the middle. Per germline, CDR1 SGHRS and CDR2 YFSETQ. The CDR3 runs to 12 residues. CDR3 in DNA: TGCGCCAGCAGCCCGGCTGCAGATACGCAGTATTTT. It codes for CASSPAADTQYF. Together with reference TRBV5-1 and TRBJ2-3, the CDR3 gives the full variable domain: KAGVTQTPRYLIKTRGQQVTLSCSPISGHRSVSWYQQTPGQGLQFLFEYFSETQRNKGNFPGRFSGRQFSNSRSEMNVSTLELGDSALYLCASSPAADTQYFGPGTRLTVL.

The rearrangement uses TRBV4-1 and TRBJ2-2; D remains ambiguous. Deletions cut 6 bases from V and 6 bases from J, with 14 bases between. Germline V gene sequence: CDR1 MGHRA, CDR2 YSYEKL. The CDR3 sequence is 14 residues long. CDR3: CASRPATPAGELFF. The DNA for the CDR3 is TGCGCCAGCAGGCCCGCCACCCCGGCCGGGGAGCTGTTTTTT.

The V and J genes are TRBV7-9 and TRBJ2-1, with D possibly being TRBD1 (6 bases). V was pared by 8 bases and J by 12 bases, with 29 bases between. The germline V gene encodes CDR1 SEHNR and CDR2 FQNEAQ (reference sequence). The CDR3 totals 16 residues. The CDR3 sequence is CASQLYGAGKMTGQFF. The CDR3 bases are TGTGCCAGCCAACTATACGGGGCAGGGAAAATGACAGGGCAGTTCTTC. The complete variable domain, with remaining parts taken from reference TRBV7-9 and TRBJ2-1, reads DTGVSQNPRHKITKRGQNVTFRCDPISEHNRLYWYRQTLGQGPEFLTYFQNEAQLEKSRLLSDRFSAERPKGSFSTLEIQRTEQGDSAMYLCASQLYGAGKMTGQFFGPGTRLTVL.

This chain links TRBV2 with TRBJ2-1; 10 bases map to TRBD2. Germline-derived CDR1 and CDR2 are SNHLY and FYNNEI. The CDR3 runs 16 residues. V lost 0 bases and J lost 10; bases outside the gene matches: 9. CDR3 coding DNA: TGTGCCAGCAGTGAAGCAATCCTAGCGGGAGTAGGAGAGCAGTTCTTC. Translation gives CASSEAILAGVGEQFF.